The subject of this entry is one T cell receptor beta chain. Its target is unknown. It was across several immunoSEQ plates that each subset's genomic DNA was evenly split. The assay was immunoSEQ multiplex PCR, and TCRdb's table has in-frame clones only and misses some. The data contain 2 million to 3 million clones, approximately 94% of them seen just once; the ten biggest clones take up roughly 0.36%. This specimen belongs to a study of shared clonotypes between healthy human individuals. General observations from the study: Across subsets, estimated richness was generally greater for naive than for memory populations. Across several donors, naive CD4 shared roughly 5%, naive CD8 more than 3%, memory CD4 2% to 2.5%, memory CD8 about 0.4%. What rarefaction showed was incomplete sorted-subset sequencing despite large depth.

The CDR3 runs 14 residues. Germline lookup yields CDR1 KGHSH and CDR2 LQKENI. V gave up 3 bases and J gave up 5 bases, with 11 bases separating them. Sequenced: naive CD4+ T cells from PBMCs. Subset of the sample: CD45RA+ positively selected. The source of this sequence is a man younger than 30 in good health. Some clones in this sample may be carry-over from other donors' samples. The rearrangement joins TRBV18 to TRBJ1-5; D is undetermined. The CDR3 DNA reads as TGTGCCAGCTCACCGGGATTACTTTATCAGCCCCAGCATTTT. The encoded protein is CASSPGLLYQPQHF.